This TCR delta chain emerged from a study of gamma-delta chains in newborns, infants, children (dated by TCRdb to about 2019). Background for the entire study: According to the title of the study, polyclonal expansion of innate gammadelta T cells immediately after birth is driven by microbial exposure. Right after human newborns were born, the researchers looked at the way microbial exposure shaped their populations of innate gammadelta T cells.

The instrument given in TCRdb is Illumina MiSeq. In TCRdb, clones were called once more from the public reads by CATT, and rows of identical DNA were later combined. The sample table records about 7,500 delta-chain clones; 2.1% of these occur just once. The top ten clones comprise approximately 9.9% of the sample. Remarks on this clone: Its specific antigen is unknown. It may be a read error: a sequence one base away is much more abundant.

After removal of 1 base from V and 3 bases from J, the junction retains 11 bases not matched to a gene. The CDR1 and CDR2 encoded by the germline V gene are GEAIGNYY and EKD. From the cysteine through the phenylalanine, the CDR3 covers 17 amino acids. The sequence is cut down to CDR3 DNA, 51 bases in frame from base 1. The sequence joins TRDV2 to TRDJ1; TRDD3 agrees with 9 junctional bases. This TCR derives from a child who was a newborn, infant or young child, either healthy, febrile or measles-vaccinated (not recorded which). Sequencing was done on a sample of blood. The DNA is TGTGCCTGTGACACGATACTGGGGATACGGGACGCCGATAAACTCATCTTT. The encoded protein is CACDTILGIRDADKLIF.